A single sample is the source of the 21 T cell receptor beta chains below, sequenced in a study of blood T cell repertoires in COVID-19. Clones were sequenced by immunoSEQ multiplex PCR, and TCRdb holds only the in-frame ones, with some missing. This sample yields around 200,000 clones, of which roughly 86% are seen a single time; roughly 3.5% belongs to the top ten. The sample was peripheral blood. Receptors were obtained from a man aged 65 to 79 with acute or convalescent COVID-19.

The gene calls are TRBV28 and TRBJ2-2; 7 positions match TRBD2. Germline trimming cut 4 bases from V and 0 bases from J; bases unmatched to any gene: 5. Germline V lookup: CDR1 MDHEN, CDR2 SYDVKM. This CDR3 has 16 residues. CDR3 DNA sequence: TGTGCCAGCAGTTCAAGCGGGACCACGAACACCGGGGAGCTGTTTTTT. Translation: CASSSSGTTNTGELFF.

This clone turned up a few times. The chain is built from TRBV9 and TRBJ1-5; perhaps TRBD1 as D (6 bases). Looked up from germline, CDR1 is SGDLS and CDR2 is YYNGEE. V dropped 4 bases and J dropped 7 bases, with 15 bases sitting between them. CDR3 length equals 14 residues. The CDR3 DNA follows: TGTGCCAGCAGCCGGGGCGGGGGCGAACAGCCCCAGCATTTT. The encoded protein is CASSRGGGEQPQHF. Variable domain in full (rest from reference TRBV9 and TRBJ1-5): DSGVTQTPKHLITATGQRVTLRCSPRSGDLSVYWYQQSLDQGLQFLIQYYNGEERAKGNILERFSAQQFPDLHSELNLSSLELGDSALYFCASSRGGGEQPQHFGDGTRLSIL.

This clone was detected only once. The rearrangement uses TRBV6-5 and TRBJ1-3; D uncertain. V was pared by 7 bases and J by 0 bases, with 10 bases between. The CDR3 contains 14 residues. The germline CDR1 and CDR2 sequences are MNHEY and SVGAGI. CDR3 sequence: CASTLGGSGNTIYF. In DNA form, the CDR3 reads TGTGCCAGCACGTTAGGAGGCTCTGGAAACACCATATATTTT.

V and J are TRBV7-3 and TRBJ2-1, with TRBD2 matching 10 bases. V trimming: 2 bases; J trimming: 8 bases; junction bases outside the gene matches: 9. The length of the CDR3 is 16 residues. CDR1 is SGHTA and CDR2 is FQGTGA in the germline V gene. CDR3 loop: CASSLSAASGSYEQFF. The DNA for the CDR3 is TGTGCCAGCAGCTTATCTGCGGCTAGCGGGAGCTATGAGCAGTTCTTC.

The rearrangement joins TRBV7-2 to TRBJ2-7; no clear D gene. CDR1 SGHTA and CDR2 FQGNSA come from the germline V gene. The V and J ends lost 1 base and 5 bases respectively, with 12 bases between them. The length of the CDR3 is 14 residues. CDR3 sequence: CASSLEVSVDEQYF. In DNA form, the CDR3 reads TGTGCCAGCAGCTTAGAGGTGAGCGTGGACGAGCAGTACTTC.

The chain uses TRBV5-6 and TRBJ1-5; D is unresolved. The ends were cut back, 4 bases at V and 6 bases at J, with 11 bases in the middle. The CDR3 totals 13 residues. The germline V gene has CDR1 SGHDT and CDR2 YYEEEE. The chain's CDR3 is CASSRLAGQPQHF. CDR3 sequence (DNA): TGTGCCAGCAGCAGGTTGGCGGGTCAGCCCCAGCATTTT.

This chain connects TRBV5-1 to TRBJ1-1; TRBD1 aligns across 8 bases. This CDR3 region has 15 residues. After removal of 4 bases from V and 2 bases from J, the junction contained 7 bases not matched to a gene. Germline loops: CDR1 SGHRS, CDR2 YFSETQ. The DNA of the CDR3 is TGCGCCAGCAGCGGATCTCCAGGGGGCAACACTGAAGCTTTCTTT. This gives the protein CASSGSPGGNTEAFF.

The chain couples TRBV19 to TRBJ2-2; 11 nucleotides agree with TRBD2. The CDR3 is 16 amino acids. V shed 5 bases, J shed 4 bases, and the junction held 6 bases outside the gene matches. Germline loops: CDR1 LNHDA, CDR2 SQIVND (reference sequence). The CDR3 sequence is CASSRLAGGPTGELFF. The CDR3 DNA is TGTGCCAGTAGTCGGTTAGCGGGAGGGCCCACCGGGGAGCTGTTTTTT.

The chain is built from TRBV6-2 or TRBV6-3 and TRBJ2-5, with a tentative D call TRBD2 (5 bases). This CDR3 has 15 residues. Germline CDR1 MNHEY, CDR2 SVGEGT. Trimming took off 2 bases at V and 1 base at J, with 11 bases between the two ends. CDR3 bases: TGTGCCAGCAGTTACCGGGAATCTGGCCAAGAGACCCAGTACTTC. Translation: CASSYRESGQETQYF.

This clone occurred a few times. The chain has TRBV10-3 and TRBJ1-3, with a weak D call TRBD1 (6 bases). Germline V CDR1 and CDR2: ENHRY, SYGVKD. The V end was cut by 7 bases, the J end by 3 bases, with 16 bases between. The CDR3 has 15 amino acids. As DNA, the CDR3 is TGTGCCATCAAAAGACAGGAGACGGGTGGAAACACCATATATTTT. Its translation: CAIKRQETGGNTIYF.

The chain has TRBV5-1 and TRBJ2-3; D is perhaps TRBD2 (6 bases). CDR3 length equals 14 residues. V was trimmed by 3 bases and J by 5 bases, leaving 13 bases between them. The germline V gene has CDR1 SGHRS and CDR2 YFSETQ. The CDR3 is CASSSGTPRDTQYF. In DNA form, the CDR3 reads TGCGCCAGCAGCTCTGGGACTCCCCGAGATACGCAGTATTTT. The full variable domain, with the rest looked up from reference TRBV5-1 and TRBJ2-3, is KAGVTQTPRYLIKTRGQQVTLSCSPISGHRSVSWYQQTPGQGLQFLFEYFSETQRNKGNFPGRFSGRQFSNSRSEMNVSTLELGDSALYLCASSSGTPRDTQYFGPGTRLTVL.

This chain uses TRBV28 with TRBJ2-7, with 8 bases matching TRBD1. Unmatched junction bases numbered 4, after V lost 6 bases and J lost 3 bases. The CDR3 is 13 residues long. CDR1 MDHEN and CDR2 SYDVKM come from the germline V gene. CDR3 sequence: CASRRTGIYEQYF. In DNA, the CDR3 is TGTGCCAGCAGGAGGACAGGGATCTACGAGCAGTACTTC.

The chain carries TRBV5-1 and TRBJ1-4; no reliable D call. V lost 0 bases to trimming and J lost 5 bases, with 8 bases between them. This CDR3 has 14 residues. The germline V gene has CDR1 SGHRS and CDR2 YFSETQ. The CDR3 protein is CASSLGSLNEKLFF. In DNA, the CDR3 is TGCGCCAGCAGCTTGGGTAGCCTGAATGAAAAACTGTTTTTT.

This chain links TRBV6-5 with TRBJ2-3; D call uncertain. The V gene's germline CDR1 is MNHEY and CDR2 SVGAGI. V was pared by 0 bases and J by 2 bases, with 12 bases between. This CDR3 is built from 16 residues. CDR3 bases: TGTGCCAGCAGTTACTCCTCCTACCTAGACACAGATACGCAGTATTTT. This gives the protein CASSYSSYLDTDTQYF.

The gene calls are TRBV4-3 and TRBJ2-5; 10 bases align to TRBD2. Germline values: CDR1 LGHNA, CDR2 YSLEER. V lost 0 bases to trimming and J lost 5 bases; unmatched junction nucleotides: 9. The CDR3 runs to 17 residues. Here the CDR3 reads CASSQDQGSGGSETQYF. In DNA, the CDR3 is TGCGCCAGCAGCCAAGATCAGGGTAGCGGGGGGTCGGAGACCCAGTACTTC.

This sequence joins TRBV7-2 and TRBJ1-5; no definite D call. Between the trimmed V and J ends, which lost 5 bases and 4 bases, there was a span of 6 bases. CDR1 and CDR2 (germline): SGHTA, FQGNSA. The CDR3 has 12 amino acids. In nucleotides, the CDR3 is TGTGCCAGCAGCCCTTATAATCAGCCCCAGCATTTT. It is translated as CASSPYNQPQHF.

This clone appeared a few times. The V call is TRBV9, the J call TRBJ1-3; D gene uncertain. This CDR3 has 13 amino acids. The V gene lost 3 bases and the J gene lost 7 bases, with 11 bases spanning the gap. The germline CDR1 and CDR2 sequences are SGDLS and YYNGEE. The CDR3 sequence: CASSGGNFNTIYF. CDR3 bases: TGTGCCAGCAGCGGCGGGAATTTCAACACCATATATTTT.

V gene TRBV2 combines with J gene TRBJ2-3, with TRBD2 matching over 11 bases. This CDR3 comprises 17 residues. CDR1 SNHLY and CDR2 FYNNEI come from the germline V gene. V was pared by 2 bases and J by 5 bases, with 9 bases of the junction left unmatched. In nucleotides, the CDR3 is TGTGCCAGCAGTGAAACTAGCGGGGGCCGTGGGGAAGATACGCAGTATTTT. This sequence encodes CASSETSGGRGEDTQYF.

The chain recombines TRBV28 with TRBJ2-1; D is uncertain. The V end was cut by 5 bases, the J end by 3 bases, with 5 bases between. The CDR3 has 12 residues. CDR1 is MDHEN and CDR2 is SYDVKM in the germline V gene. CDR3 region: CASSLYYNEQFF. CDR3 DNA sequence: TGTGCCAGCAGTCTGTACTACAATGAGCAGTTCTTC.

The chain joins TRBV10-3 to TRBJ2-1, with 13 bases lining up with TRBD2. Germline assignment: CDR1 ENHRY and CDR2 SYGVKD. V dropped 4 bases and J dropped 5; count of bases not matched to a gene: 5. The CDR3 extends over 16 amino acids. The CDR3 nucleotides read TGTGCCATCAGTGGACGACTAGCGGGAGGTAACAATGAGCAGTTCTTC. As protein: CAISGRLAGGNNEQFF.

This rearrangement joins TRBV19 to TRBJ1-2; TRBD1 matches at 10 bases. The CDR3 totals 16 residues. The trim removed 6 bases at V and 4 bases at J, leaving 11 bases unmatched. CDR1 is LNHDA, CDR2 SQIVND, per germline (reference sequence). CDR3 nucleotides: TGTGCCAGTAGCAAGGCCGGGACAGGGGCTTTCTATGGCTACACCTTC. This gives the protein CASSKAGTGAFYGYTF.